This T cell receptor beta chain came from a study of T cell repertoires in cytomegalovirus infection. Study details: Through public TCR beta signatures, both CMV infection and matching HLA type were indicated. Points from the study as a whole: Individuals carrying CMV plus the relevant HLA were identified by cumulative frequency of public TCR beta families. The ex vivo response was dominated by HLA-C-restricted CMV-specific TCR beta clonotypes.

Points on this clonotype: Its antigen remains unidentified.

The V gene lost 6 bases and the J gene lost 9 bases, with 18 bases spanning the gap. The CDR3 is made up of 14 amino acids. TCRdb reanalysed the reads using MiXCR and keeps one entry per CDR3 protein. The data show 450,000 to 550,000 distinct CDR3 sequences, more than 15% seen once. V usage is TRBV12-3 or TRBV12-4 and J usage is TRBJ2-1; maybe TRBD1 (7 bases). This sequence was found in a human donor in good health (CMV status not recorded). Some clones in this sample may be carry-over from other donors' samples. Sequenced sample: CD8+ T cells from PBMCs. CDR3 DNA: TGTGCCAGCAGCCGAGGGGGCGCGGGGAGTGAGCAGTTCTTC. Translating it yields CASSRGGAGSEQFF.